The present TCR beta chain was sequenced within a study of shared clonotypes between healthy human individuals. Study-level results: The study drew on few donors, limiting represented genetic and exposure-history diversity. The naive CD4 repertoires of a few donors were compared, and around 5% of clonotypes were shared. Lower generation probabilities were found for non-shared clonotypes than for those shared by all four donors.

CD8 cells classed as naive were CD45RO-negative and positively selected for CCR7, excluding terminally differentiated effector memory CD45RA+ cells. Turning to this clone: Its specificity is not known.

Germline V gives CDR1 SGHDT, CDR2 YYEEEE. The CDR3 loop spans 15 amino acids. Trimming took off 0 bases at V and 5 bases at J, with 15 bases between the two ends. As originally analysed: Without quality scores, immunoSEQ junctional reads could not be filtered like full-length reads. Method: immunoSEQ multiplex PCR; TCRdb's copy keeps in-frame clones and lacks some. V and J calls and clone size follow that table, whereas D and trimming were derived from the DNA. Of around 1.9 million clones in the sample, around 95% are singletons; the top ten hold 1.5% to 2%. This receptor was taken from a man aged 18 to 30 in good health. Some clones in this sample may be carry-over from other donors' samples. The chain joins TRBV5-6 to TRBJ2-7, with TRBD2 as a possible D gene (6 bases). What was sequenced was naive CD8+ T cells from PBMCs. The CDR3: CASSLGGAGLHEQYF. As DNA, the CDR3 is TGTGCCAGCAGCTTGGGCGGGGCAGGGTTGCACGAGCAGTACTTC.